The TCR beta chain under discussion was sequenced for a study of T cell responses to AZD1222 COVID-19 vaccine. At the level of the study: Both about-4-week and about-12-week second-dose recipients were combined. Whole-study findings and limits: At study baseline, merely six AZD1222 recipients were seropositive.

Per the germline V gene, CDR1 is KGHSH and CDR2 is LQKENI. This CDR3 has 14 residues. V was clipped by 4 bases and J by 7 bases, with 16 bases between them. Assay used: immunoSEQ multiplex PCR; TCRdb lists only in-frame clones, some missing. The table has tens of thousands of clones, around 90% seen once; the top ten hold about 7%. This clone was seen a single time. Its specificity is not known. Sequenced here: peripheral blood, sampled on day 0 of AZD1222 vaccination. The J gene is TRBJ1-2, the V gene TRBV18, with D maybe TRBD1 (5 bases). The sequence was collected from an adult in good health. The CDR3 reads CASSQNEGTGGYTF. The CDR3 DNA follows: TGTGCCAGCTCACAAAACGAGGGGACGGGTGGCTACACCTTC.